Presented here are 15 T cell receptor beta chains from one specimen sequenced in a study of shared clonotypes between healthy human individuals. Measured with immunoSEQ multiplex PCR; TCRdb has only the in-frame clones, and not every one. The sample holds about a million clones; roughly 77% are singletons and the top ten take 0.7% to 0.95%. The specimen was memory CD4+ T cells from PBMCs. Subset reported: CD45RA-negative fraction. The source of these receptors is a man younger than 35 in good health. Some clones in this sample may be carry-over from other donors' samples.

The rearrangement uses TRBV7-2 and TRBJ2-7; 12 bases are shared with TRBD2. The trim removed 1 base at V and 4 bases at J, leaving 11 bases unmatched. Germline values: CDR1 SGHTA, CDR2 FQGNSA. The CDR3 sequence is 18 residues long. In DNA form, the CDR3 reads TGTGCCAGCAGCTTAGAGCCCTCTAGCGGGAGGGCCGCTTACGAGCAGTACTTC. This gives the protein CASSLEPSSGRAAYEQYF.

The chain uses TRBV5-4 and TRBJ1-1; maybe TRBD1 (5 bases). The CDR3 totals 13 residues. Germline V lookup: CDR1 SGHNT, CDR2 YYREEE (reference sequence). Trimming pared 7 bases from V and 1 base from J, leaving 11 bases between. This CDR3 reads CASWGRANTEAFF. Here the CDR3 DNA reads TGTGCCAGCTGGGGCAGAGCGAACACTGAAGCTTTCTTT. Combining the CDR3 with reference TRBV5-4 and TRBJ1-1 gives the whole variable domain ETGVTQSPTHLIKTRGQQVTLRCSSQSGHNTVSWYQQALGQGPQFIFQYYREEENGRGNFPPRFSGLQFPNYSSELNVNALELDDSALYLCASWGRANTEAFFGQGTRLTVV.

In the case of this clone: The sample carries other DNA sequences with the same CDR3. This chain links TRBV11-2 with TRBJ2-7; 7 bases align to TRBD2. V was pared by 4 bases and J by 6 bases, with 0 bases of the junction left unmatched. The CDR3 consists of 11 residues. Looked up from germline, CDR1 is SGHAT and CDR2 is FQNNGV. Here the CDR3 reads CASSSGGEQYF. The CDR3 DNA reads as TGTGCCAGCAGCTCGGGAGGCGAGCAGTACTTC.

For this clone: Just one base apart from a much larger clone, this may be a read error. V is TRBV14 and J is TRBJ2-1; 11 bases fit TRBD2. CDR3 size: 15 residues. The junction had 2 bases not matched to a gene; V was cut back by 4 bases and J by 3 bases. Germline V gives CDR1 SGHDN, CDR2 FVKESK. The DNA for the CDR3 is TGTGCCAGCAGCCCTCTAGCGGGAGGCTACAATGAGCAGTTCTTC. Translating it yields CASSPLAGGYNEQFF.

As to this clone: In the same sample, other DNA sequences code for this CDR3. The rearrangement links TRBV5-6 to TRBJ1-2; D unclear. In germline, CDR1 is SGHDT, CDR2 YYEEEE. The CDR3 sequence is 11 residues long. V was pared by 0 bases and J by 8 bases, with 5 bases between. CDR3 sequence: CASSLAGGYTF. In DNA form, the CDR3 reads TGTGCCAGCAGCTTGGCCGGAGGCTACACCTTC.

The chain uses TRBV5-1 and TRBJ2-1; tentative D call: TRBD2 (6 bases). The ends were cut back, 6 bases at V and 2 bases at J, with 12 bases in the middle. CDR1 is SGHRS and CDR2 is YFSETQ in the germline V gene. There are 14 residues in the CDR3. The CDR3 sequence is CASNRWGAYNEQFF. The CDR3 region has the DNA TGCGCCAGCAACCGATGGGGGGCCTACAATGAGCAGTTCTTC.

V usage is TRBV9 and J usage is TRBJ1-4; D remains ambiguous. The CDR3 is 14 amino acids. Trimming took off 3 bases at V and 7 bases at J, with 13 bases between the two ends. Germline CDR1 SGDLS, CDR2 YYNGEE. The CDR3 is CASSANTIGEKLFF. The CDR3 region has the DNA TGTGCCAGCAGCGCCAATACGATTGGTGAAAAACTGTTTTTT.

The V and J genes are TRBV7-3 and TRBJ2-1; D gene unclear. This CDR3 is built from 16 residues. Germline-derived CDR1 and CDR2 are SGHTA and FQGTGA. V lost 2 bases to trimming and J lost 0 bases, with 11 bases between them. The CDR3 loop is CASSLLPSSSYNEQFF. The CDR3 region has the DNA TGTGCCAGCAGCTTACTGCCGTCAAGCTCCTACAATGAGCAGTTCTTC.

V and J are TRBV9 and TRBJ2-7; 7 nucleotides match TRBD2. Germline lookup yields CDR1 SGDLS and CDR2 YYNGEE. Trimming cost V 0 bases and J 6 bases; bases outside gene matches: 6. The CDR3 runs to 14 residues. This chain's CDR3 is CASSVGGEGSEQYF. For the CDR3, the DNA is TGTGCCAGCAGCGTAGGAGGGGAGGGGAGCGAGCAGTACTTC.

The chain links TRBV11-1 to TRBJ2-7; D is uncertain. V lost 2 bases and J lost 3, with 17 bases in between. Germline CDR1 SGHAT, CDR2 FQDESV (reference sequence). The CDR3 loop spans 16 amino acids. The CDR3: CASSLFGVQLDYEQYF. CDR3 DNA: TGTGCCAGCAGCTTATTTGGGGTCCAGCTCGACTACGAGCAGTACTTC. Together with reference TRBV11-1 and TRBJ2-7, the CDR3 gives the full variable domain: EAEVAQSPRYKITEKSQAVAFWCDPISGHATLYWYRQILGQGPELLVQFQDESVVDDSQLPKDRFSAERLKGVDSTLKIQPAELGDSAMYLCASSLFGVQLDYEQYFGPGTRLTVT.

This clone turned up a few times. V usage is TRBV15 and J usage is TRBJ2-3; no firm D call. Germline-derived CDR1 and CDR2 are LNHNV and YYDKDF (reference sequence). CDR3 length: 13 amino acids. V was trimmed by 1 base and J by 0 bases, leaving 2 bases between them. Here the CDR3 reads CATSRVSTDTQYF. The CDR3 DNA reads as TGTGCCACCAGCAGAGTTAGCACAGATACGCAGTATTTT.

The rearrangement joins TRBV19 to TRBJ1-2; D remains ambiguous. This CDR3 has 11 residues. Trimming took off 7 bases at V and 3 bases at J, with 6 bases between the two ends. CDR1 is LNHDA, CDR2 SQIVND, per germline (reference sequence). The CDR3 bases are TGTGCCAGTACCGGGGACTATGGCTACACCTTC. Its protein is CASTGDYGYTF.

The chain combines TRBV9 with TRBJ2-3, with 7 positions matching TRBD2. There are 16 residues in the CDR3. V shed 2 bases, J shed 0 bases, and the junction held 6 bases outside the gene matches. Germline lookup yields CDR1 SGDLS and CDR2 YYNGEE. CDR3 region: CASSVGEGSSTDTQYF. CDR3 sequence (DNA): TGTGCCAGCAGCGTGGGGGAGGGGTCTAGCACAGATACGCAGTATTTT.

The sample holds a few counts of this clone. This chain links TRBV6-1 with TRBJ2-3; weak D call: TRBD2 (5 bases). In germline, CDR1 is MNHNS, CDR2 SASEGT. Trimming shortened V by 2 bases and J by 2 bases, and 14 bases separated the two germline ends. The CDR3 totals 16 residues. Here the CDR3 reads CASSEMSVSVTDTQYF. CDR3 sequence (DNA): TGTGCCAGCAGTGAAATGTCCGTTAGCGTCACAGATACGCAGTATTTT.

The chain carries TRBV27 and TRBJ2-1; no firm D call. The CDR3 runs to 12 residues. From germline, CDR1 is MNHEY and CDR2 SMNVEV (reference sequence). Trimming shortened V by 5 bases and J by 7 bases, and 9 bases separated the two germline ends. The CDR3 DNA sequence: TGTGCCAGCAGTACGAGAGTGAATGAGCAGTTCTTC. Translation: CASSTRVNEQFF.